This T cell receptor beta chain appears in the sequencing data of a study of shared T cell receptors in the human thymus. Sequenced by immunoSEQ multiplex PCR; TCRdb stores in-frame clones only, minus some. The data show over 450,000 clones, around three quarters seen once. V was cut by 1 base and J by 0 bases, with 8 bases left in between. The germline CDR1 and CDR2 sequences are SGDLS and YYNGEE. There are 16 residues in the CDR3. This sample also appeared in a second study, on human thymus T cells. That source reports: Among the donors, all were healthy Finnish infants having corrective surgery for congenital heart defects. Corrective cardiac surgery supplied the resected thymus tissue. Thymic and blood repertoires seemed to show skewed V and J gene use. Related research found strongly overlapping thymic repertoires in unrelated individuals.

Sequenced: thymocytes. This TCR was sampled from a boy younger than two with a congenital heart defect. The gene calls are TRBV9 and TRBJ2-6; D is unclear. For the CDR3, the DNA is TGTGCCAGCAGCGTAAGTGGGCTCTCTGGGGCCAACGTCCTGACTTTC. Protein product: CASSVSGLSGANVLTF.